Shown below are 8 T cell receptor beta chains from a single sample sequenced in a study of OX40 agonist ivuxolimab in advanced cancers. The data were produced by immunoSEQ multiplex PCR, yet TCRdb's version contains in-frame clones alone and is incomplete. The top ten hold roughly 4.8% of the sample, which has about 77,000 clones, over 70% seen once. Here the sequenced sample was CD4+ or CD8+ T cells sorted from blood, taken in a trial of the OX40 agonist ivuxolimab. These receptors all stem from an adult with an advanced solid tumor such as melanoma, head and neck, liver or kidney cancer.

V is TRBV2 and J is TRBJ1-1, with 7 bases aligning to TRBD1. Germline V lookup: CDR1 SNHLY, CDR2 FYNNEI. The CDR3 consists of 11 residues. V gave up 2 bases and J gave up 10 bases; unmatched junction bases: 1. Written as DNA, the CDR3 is TGTGCCAGCAGTGAACAGGGGGGAGCTTTCTTT. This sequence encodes CASSEQGGAFF.

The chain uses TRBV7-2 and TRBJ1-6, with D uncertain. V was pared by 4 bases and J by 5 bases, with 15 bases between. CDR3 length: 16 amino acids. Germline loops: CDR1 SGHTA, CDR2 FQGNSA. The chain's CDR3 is CASSYAGAFNNSPLHF. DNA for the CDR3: TGTGCCAGCAGCTACGCGGGAGCTTTTAATAATTCACCCCTCCACTTT.

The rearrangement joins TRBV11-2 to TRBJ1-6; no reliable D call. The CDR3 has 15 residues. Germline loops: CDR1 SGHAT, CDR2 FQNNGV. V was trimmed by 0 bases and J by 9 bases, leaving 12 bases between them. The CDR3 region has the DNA TGTGCCAGCAGCTTAGACGCAGGTAGCGGTTCACCCCTCCACTTT. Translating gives CASSLDAGSGSPLHF. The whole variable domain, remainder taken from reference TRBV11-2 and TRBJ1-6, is EAGVAQSPRYKIIEKRQSVAFWCNPISGHATLYWYQQILGQGPKLLIQFQNNGVVDDSQLPKDRFSAERLKGVDSTLKIQPAKLEDSAVYLCASSLDAGSGSPLHFGNGTRLTVT.

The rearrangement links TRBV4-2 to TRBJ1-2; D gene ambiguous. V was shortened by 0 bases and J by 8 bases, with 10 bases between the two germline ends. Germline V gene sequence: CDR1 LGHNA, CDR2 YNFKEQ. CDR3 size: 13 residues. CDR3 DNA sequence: TGTGCCAGCAGCCAAGAGAATACGCGGGGCTACACCTTC. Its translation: CASSQENTRGYTF.

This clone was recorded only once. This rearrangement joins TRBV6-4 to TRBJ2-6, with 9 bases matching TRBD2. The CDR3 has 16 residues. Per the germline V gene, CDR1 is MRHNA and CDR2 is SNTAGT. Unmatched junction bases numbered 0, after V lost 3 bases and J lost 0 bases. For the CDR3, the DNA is TGTGCCAGCAGTGAGCGGGGGGGCTCTGGGGCCAACGTCCTGACTTTC. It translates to CASSERGGSGANVLTF.

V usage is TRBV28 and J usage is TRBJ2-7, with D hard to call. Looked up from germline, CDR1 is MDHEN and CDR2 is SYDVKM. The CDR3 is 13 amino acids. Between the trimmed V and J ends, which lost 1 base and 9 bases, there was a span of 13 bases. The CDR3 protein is CASSLSGPPPQYF. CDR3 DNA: TGTGCCAGCAGTTTATCCGGCCCCCCACCGCAGTACTTC.

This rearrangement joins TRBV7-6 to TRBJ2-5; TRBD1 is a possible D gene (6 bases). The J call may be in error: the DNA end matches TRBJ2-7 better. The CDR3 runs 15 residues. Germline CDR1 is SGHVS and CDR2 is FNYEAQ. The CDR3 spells CASSLGQGSSYEQYF. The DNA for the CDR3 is TGTGCCAGCAGCTTAGGGCAGGGGAGCTCCTACGAGCAGTACTTC.

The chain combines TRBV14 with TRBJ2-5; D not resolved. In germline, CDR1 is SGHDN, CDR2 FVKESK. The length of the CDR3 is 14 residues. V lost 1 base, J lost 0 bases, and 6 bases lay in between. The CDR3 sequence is CASSQVKYQETQYF. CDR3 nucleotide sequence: TGTGCCAGCAGCCAAGTAAAGTACCAAGAGACCCAGTACTTC. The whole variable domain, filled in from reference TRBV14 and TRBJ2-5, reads EAGVTQFPSHSVIEKGQTVTLRCDPISGHDNLYWYRRVMGKEIKFLLHFVKESKQDESGMPNNRFLAERTGGTYSTLKVQPAELEDSGVYFCASSQVKYQETQYFGPGTRLLVL.